The 9 T cell receptor beta chains reported below all come from one sample, sequenced in a study of cytomegalovirus exposure and HLA in healthy donors. PCR amplification relied on 60 Vbeta primers (plus 13 Jbeta primers). Sequencing was performed with immunoSEQ multiplex PCR; in TCRdb, only in-frame clones are kept and a portion is missing. The data hold 150,000 to 200,000 clones, with around 80% observed a single time. Sequencing was performed on PBMCs. These receptors originate from a woman between 25 and 40 years old in good health and CMV-seronegative.

This chain uses TRBV5-6 with TRBJ2-5, with 7 bases lining up with TRBD1. The DNA end lines up better with TRBJ2-7; the J call may be wrong. The CDR3 consists of 14 residues. Germline V gene sequence: CDR1 SGHDT, CDR2 YYEEEE. The CDR3, as DNA: TGTGCCAGCAGCTGGGACAGCCTCTCCTACGAGCAGTACTTC. Protein product: CASSWDSLSYEQYF.

The CDR3 nucleotides read TGTGCCAGCAGCTTATGGGCTTCGAAAGAGACCCAGTACTTC. It codes for CASSLWASKETQYF. The chain uses TRBV7-6 and TRBJ2-5; no definite D call. This CDR3 comprises 14 residues. CDR1 is SGHVS and CDR2 is FNYEAQ in the germline V gene. The ends were cut back, 2 bases at V and 3 bases at J, with 10 bases in the middle.

The rearrangement joins TRBV27 to TRBJ2-7; a weak D match, TRBD1 (6 bases). The CDR3 consists of 14 residues. Trimming removed 4 bases from V and 5 bases from J, with 15 bases in between. CDR1 is MNHEY and CDR2 is SMNVEV in the germline V gene (reference sequence). The CDR3 DNA follows: TGTGCCAGCAGTTCGACAGGTAACCGCCACGAGCAGTACTTC. Its protein product is CASSSTGNRHEQYF.

The gene calls are TRBV19 and TRBJ2-3, with D possibly being TRBD1 (6 bases). Germline CDR1 is LNHDA and CDR2 is SQIVND (reference sequence). This CDR3 region has 13 residues. Trimming cost V 7 bases and J 5 bases, with 13 bases left between them. As DNA, the CDR3 is TGTGCCAGTACTCCGCAGGGGCGAGATACGCAGTATTTT. Residues: CASTPQGRDTQYF.

The chain recombines TRBV11-3 with TRBJ1-1, with D unclear. Germline V gene sequence: CDR1 SGHNT, CDR2 YENEEA. The CDR3 has 13 residues. V lost 4 bases and J 4 bases, leaving 10 bases between the germline ends. CDR3: CASSSKPSTEAFF. The DNA of the CDR3 is TGTGCCAGCAGCTCCAAGCCGAGCACTGAAGCTTTCTTT.

The rearrangement links TRBV10-3 to TRBJ2-1, with 8 bases that match TRBD2. From germline, CDR1 is ENHRY and CDR2 SYGVKD. The CDR3 totals 15 residues. Trimming cost V 10 bases and J 6 bases; bases outside gene matches: 14. For the CDR3, the DNA is TGTGCCACCCGGTCGGGAGGGTACTCCAGCAATGAGCAGTTCTTC. Translation gives CATRSGGYSSNEQFF.

The chain employs TRBV7-2 and TRBJ1-2; D is ambiguous. Looked up from germline, CDR1 is SGHTA and CDR2 is FQGNSA. The CDR3 covers 13 residues. V was pared by 5 bases and J by 1 base, with 8 bases between. The CDR3 DNA reads as TGTGCCAGCAGCCCCAGAAATAACTATGGCTACACCTTC. It translates to CASSPRNNYGYTF. The entire variable domain, with the rest obtained from reference TRBV7-2 and TRBJ1-2, is as follows: GAGVSQSPSNKVTEKGKDVELRCDPISGHTALYWYRQSLGQGLEFLIYFQGNSAPDKSGLPSDRFSAERTGGSVSTLTIQRTQQEDSAVYLCASSPRNNYGYTFGSGTRLTVV.

Notes on this clone: One end of the junction varies from germline; a read error may be responsible. This chain links TRBV7-9 with TRBJ1-5; no clear D gene. The CDR3 consists of 15 residues. Germline V gives CDR1 SEHNR, CDR2 FQNEAQ (reference sequence). The CDR3 here is CSSSLESGEGQPQHF. CDR3 in DNA: TGTTCCAGCAGCCTGGAGTCCGGGGAGGGACAGCCCCAGCATTTT. The variable domain in full, with the rest retrieved from reference TRBV7-9 and TRBJ1-5, is DTGVSQNPRHKITKRGQNVTFRCDPISEHNRLYWYRQTLGQGPEFLTYFQNEAQLEKSRLLSDRFSAERPKGSFSTLEIQRTEQGDSAMYLCSSSLESGEGQPQHFGDGTRLSIL.

The chain uses TRBV7-9 and TRBJ2-1; D is perhaps TRBD1 (6 bases). The CDR3 totals 15 residues. Germline V lookup: CDR1 SEHNR, CDR2 FQNEAQ (reference sequence). V lost 7 bases to trimming and J lost 6 bases, with 19 bases between them. The CDR3: CASTLIINRANEQFF. CDR3 sequence (DNA): TGTGCCAGCACCCTGATTATAAACAGGGCCAATGAGCAGTTCTTC.